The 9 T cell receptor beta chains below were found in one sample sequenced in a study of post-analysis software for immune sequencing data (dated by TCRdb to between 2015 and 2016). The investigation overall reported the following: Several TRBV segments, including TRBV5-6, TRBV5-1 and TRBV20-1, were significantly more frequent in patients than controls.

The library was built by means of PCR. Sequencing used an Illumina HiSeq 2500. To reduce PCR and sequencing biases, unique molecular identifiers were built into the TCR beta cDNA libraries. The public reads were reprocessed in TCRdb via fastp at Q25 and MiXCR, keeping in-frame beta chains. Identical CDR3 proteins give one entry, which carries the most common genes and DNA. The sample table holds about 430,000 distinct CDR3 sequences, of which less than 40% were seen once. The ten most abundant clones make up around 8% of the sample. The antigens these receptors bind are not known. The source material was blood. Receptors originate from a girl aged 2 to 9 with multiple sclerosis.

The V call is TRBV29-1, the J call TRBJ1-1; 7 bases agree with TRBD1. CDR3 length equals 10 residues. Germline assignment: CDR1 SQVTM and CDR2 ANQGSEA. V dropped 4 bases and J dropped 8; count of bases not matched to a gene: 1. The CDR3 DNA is TGCAGCGTTGTAGGGGGCGAAGCTTTCTTT. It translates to CSVVGGEAFF. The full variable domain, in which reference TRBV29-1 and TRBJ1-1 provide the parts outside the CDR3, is SAVISQKPSRDICQRGTSLTIQCQVDSQVTMMFWYRQQPGQSLTLIATANQGSEATYESGFVIDKFPISRPNLTFSTLTVSNMSPEDSSIYLCSVVGGEAFFGQGTRLTVV.

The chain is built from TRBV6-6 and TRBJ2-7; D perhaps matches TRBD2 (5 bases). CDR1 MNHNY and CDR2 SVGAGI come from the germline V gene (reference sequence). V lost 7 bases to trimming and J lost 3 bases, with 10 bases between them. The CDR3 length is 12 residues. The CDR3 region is CASTHEGYEQYF. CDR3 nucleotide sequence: TGTGCCAGCACTCACGAGGGCTACGAGCAGTACTTC.

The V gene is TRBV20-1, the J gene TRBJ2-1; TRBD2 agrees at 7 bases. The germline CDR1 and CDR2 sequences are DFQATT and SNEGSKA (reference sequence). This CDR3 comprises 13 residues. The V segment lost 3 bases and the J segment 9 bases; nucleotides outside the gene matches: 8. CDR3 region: CSASLGLLGEQFF. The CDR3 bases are TGCAGTGCTAGTCTGGGACTATTGGGTGAGCAGTTCTTC.

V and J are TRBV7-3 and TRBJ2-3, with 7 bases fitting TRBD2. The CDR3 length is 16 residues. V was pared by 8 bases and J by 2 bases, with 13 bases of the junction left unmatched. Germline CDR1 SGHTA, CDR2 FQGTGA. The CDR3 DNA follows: TGTGCCAGCGGACGTTCTAGCGGAACTCCCACAGATACGCAGTATTTT. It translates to CASGRSSGTPTDTQYF.

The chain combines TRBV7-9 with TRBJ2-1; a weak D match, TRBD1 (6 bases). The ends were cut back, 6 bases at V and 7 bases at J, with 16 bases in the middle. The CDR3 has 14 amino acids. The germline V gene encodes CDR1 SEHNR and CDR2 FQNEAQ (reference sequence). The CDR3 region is CASRVGGPGNEQFF. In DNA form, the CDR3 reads TGTGCCAGCAGGGTAGGGGGTCCGGGGAATGAGCAGTTCTTC.

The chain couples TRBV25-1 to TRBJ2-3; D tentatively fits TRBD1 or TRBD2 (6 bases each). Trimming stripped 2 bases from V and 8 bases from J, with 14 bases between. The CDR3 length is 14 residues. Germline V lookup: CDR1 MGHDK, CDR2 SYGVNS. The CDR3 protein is CASSEPIGGGTQYF. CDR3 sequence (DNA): TGTGCCAGCAGTGAACCTATCGGAGGGGGTACGCAGTATTTT.

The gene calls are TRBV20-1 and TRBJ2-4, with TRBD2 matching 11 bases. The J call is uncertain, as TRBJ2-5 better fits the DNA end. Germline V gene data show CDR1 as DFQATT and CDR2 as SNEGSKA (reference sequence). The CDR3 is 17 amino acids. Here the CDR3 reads CSATLALAGGFQETQYF. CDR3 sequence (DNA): TGCAGTGCAACCCTGGCCCTAGCGGGGGGCTTCCAAGAGACCCAGTACTTC.

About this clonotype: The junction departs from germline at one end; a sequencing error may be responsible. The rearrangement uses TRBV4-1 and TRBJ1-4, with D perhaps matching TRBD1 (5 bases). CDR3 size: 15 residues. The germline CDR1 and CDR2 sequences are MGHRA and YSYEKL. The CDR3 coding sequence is TGCGCCGGCAGCCAATCTCCGGGGCAAAATGAAAAACTGTTTTTT. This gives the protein CAGSQSPGQNEKLFF.

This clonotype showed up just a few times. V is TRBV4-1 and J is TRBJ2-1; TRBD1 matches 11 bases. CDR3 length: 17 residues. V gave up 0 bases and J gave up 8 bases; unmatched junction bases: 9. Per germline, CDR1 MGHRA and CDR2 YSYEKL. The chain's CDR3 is CASSQDRGEDRGHEQFF. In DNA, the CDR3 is TGCGCCAGCAGCCAAGACAGGGGGGAGGACAGGGGGCATGAGCAGTTCTTC.